This paragraph covers one TCR beta chain sequence. Its antigen specificity is not known. No base qualities exist here, and no much larger clone lies one base off it. This sample's time point label indicates: cycle 1 day 1 (C1D1), immediately before nivolumab initiation. All trial patients had relapsed after autologous stem cell transplantation, with cohorts A, B and C differing in prior brentuximab vedotin exposure. A Miltenyi CD4+ T cell isolation kit was used for magnetic negative selection to purify CD4+ T cells from thawed PBMCs. A total of 56 patients with relapsed/refractory classical Hodgkin lymphoma made up the trial cohort, and each patient's best overall response was complete response, partial response or progressive disease. Trial patients were treated with single-agent nivolumab in the multi-cohort phase II CheckMate 205 trial. An independent review committee assessed best overall response by applying the 2007 International Working Group response criteria. Trial PBMCs were collected just before the start of nivolumab (C1D1) and during therapy at cycle 2 day 1 and cycle 4 day 1. After peripheral blood was drawn into 8 mL Vacutainer Cell Preparation Tubes, PBMCs were isolated by centrifugation and then cryopreserved. Purified CD4+ and CD8+ fractions were generated only in cases for which an additional PBMC sample was available. On LS columns in a quadroMACS separator, the magnetically labelled cells were depleted, and the flow-through was collected as the purified fraction.

The CDR3 covers 14 residues, taking in both the cysteine and the phenylalanine. The entry retains the CDR3 DNA only, 42 bases that are in frame from base 1. As encoded in the germline V gene (reference sequence), CDR1 is MNHEY while CDR2 is SMNVEV. At the junction V is shortened by 6 bases and J by 7 bases, with 19 bases in between. The sample is drawn from a study of PD-1 blockade in classical Hodgkin lymphoma (TCRdb year 2020). Describing the broader study: Nivolumab dosing was 3 mg/kg intravenously every 2 weeks, continuing until either disease progression or unacceptable toxicity. The study used TCR beta sequencing and CyTOF to define a peripheral blood immune signature of response to PD-1 blockade in classical Hodgkin lymphoma.

The Qiagen DNeasy kit was used to extract genomic DNA from unsorted PBMCs and from the negatively selected CD4+ and CD8+ fractions. Using primers that anneal to V and J segments, immunoSEQ multiplex PCR amplified the TCR beta CDR3 regions. A synthetic immune receptor repertoire was used to minimize amplification bias, and any remaining bias was removed computationally after sequencing. The study's processing was this. Repertoire diversity was quantified as the Shannon entropy index using custom Python scripts. The unsorted, CD4+ and CD8+ repertoires were each analyzed separately, with the exception of combined analyses, where CD4+ and CD8+ sequences were merged in silico. A clone counted as expanded when the clone's frequency after treatment rose at least 2-fold relative to C1D1, and clones undetected at baseline were given a pseudocount of 0.5. Clones with 0 or 1 copy at C1D1 were defined as singleton clones, while clones with 2 or more copies were defined as non-singleton clones. Clones expanded in unsorted samples were annotated as CD4+, CD8+ or unknown by matching protein sequences in sorted samples from the same patient. Diversity changes from C1D1 to C4D1 were tested in paired samples using Wilcoxon tests. TCRdb provides this immuneACCESS table in a form limited to in-frame rearrangements. Some clones are lacking; in checked studies, under half of them reflect an unresolved V gene, and why the rest are absent is not known. Clone size and the V and J calls come from that table; the DNA yielded D and trimming. The sample profile shows tens of thousands of clones; 84% of them were found once. The ten largest clones capture under 2% of the sample.

What the work shows at the level of the full study, not this receptor alone: Newly diagnosed patients were reported to have lower baseline TCR diversity than healthy donors, and relapsed/refractory patients were reported to have lower baseline TCR diversity still. Trial patients achieving complete response had baseline diversity similar to newly diagnosed patients, whereas partial responders and progressors had significantly lower diversity. The study covered only a single clinical trial cohort, and the causes of the repertoire differences, possibly disease activity or prior therapy, were still not defined. Diversity was lower in patients who began nivolumab less than 1 year after ASCT, so these patients were left out of later analyses to avoid confounding by immune reconstitution. By C4D1, a significant rise was seen in CD4+ TCR diversity but not in CD8+ TCR diversity (p=0.0027 vs p=0.16), and the rise was most apparent among complete responders (p=0.02).

The source of this sequence is a human donor with classical Hodgkin lymphoma. Recombination linked TRBV27 to TRBJ2-7; confidence is insufficient to name the D gene. Sample: CD4+ T cells from blood, taken at baseline. The DNA is as follows: TGTGCCAGCAGGATGACAAGAGCGAAAAAAGAGCAGTACTTC. This is translated as CASRMTRAKKEQYF.